Detailed here is one T cell receptor beta chain. Its antigen is not known. This specimen belongs to a study of T cell responses to AZD1222 COVID-19 vaccine. Trimming removed 6 bases from V and 2 bases from J; junction bases left unmatched: 6. This CDR3 region has 15 residues. CDR1 MDHEN and CDR2 SYDVKM come from the germline V gene. Study-wide points: Spike-specific TCR breadth and depth both grew after two AZD1222 doses.

Generated by immunoSEQ multiplex PCR, the TCRdb table keeps only in-frame clones and is missing some. The table includes around 150,000 clones, under 95% detected once. The source of this sequence is an adult who received the AZD1222 COVID-19 vaccine. The gene calls are TRBV28 and TRBJ2-2, with 7 positions matching TRBD2. Sequenced here: peripheral blood, sampled 28 days after the second AZD1222 dose. The CDR3 sequence is CASRNSGRNTGELFF. The CDR3 coding sequence is TGTGCCAGCAGAAATAGCGGGCGAAACACCGGGGAGCTGTTTTTT.